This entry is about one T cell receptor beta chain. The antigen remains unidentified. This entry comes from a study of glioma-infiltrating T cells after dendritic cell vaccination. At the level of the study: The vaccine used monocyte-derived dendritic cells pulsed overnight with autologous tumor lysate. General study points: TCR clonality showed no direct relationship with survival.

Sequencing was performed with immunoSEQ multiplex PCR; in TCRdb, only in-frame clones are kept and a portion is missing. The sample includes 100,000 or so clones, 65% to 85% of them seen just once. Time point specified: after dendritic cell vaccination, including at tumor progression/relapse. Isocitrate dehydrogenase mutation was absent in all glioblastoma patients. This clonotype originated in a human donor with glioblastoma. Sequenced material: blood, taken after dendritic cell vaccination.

CDR3 DNA sequence: TGTGCCAGCAGCTTGAAGGCGGACAGGGGGAGGGTGGATCAGCCCCAGCATTTT. This gives the protein CASSLKADRGRVDQPQHF. The chain uses TRBV5-6 and TRBJ1-5; 10 nucleotides align to TRBD1. This CDR3 is built from 18 residues. Germline values: CDR1 SGHDT, CDR2 YYEEEE. With 1 base clipped from V and 5 bases from J, the junction kept 12 bases outside the gene matches.